This T cell receptor (beta chain) was recovered during a study of T cell repertoires in cytomegalovirus infection. Overall study context: Recently identified HLA-C-restricted CMV epitopes were among the peptides used. Signatures in public TCR beta sequences pointed to both CMV infection and matching HLA type.

Study-level results: In two of eight donors, the top clonotype was HLA-C-restricted CMV-specific. The cumulative frequency of public TCR beta families identified carriers of CMV plus the relevant HLA.

Comments on this clonotype: Its antigen is undetermined.

One entry per CDR3 protein, called by TCRdb with MiXCR from the reads. The sample contains roughly 730,000 distinct CDR3 sequences, around 30% of which appear only once. The CDR3 is made up of 14 amino acids. Per the germline V gene, CDR1 is MGHDK and CDR2 is SYGVNS. Deletions cut 5 bases from V and 7 bases from J, with 12 bases between. The material was cultured PBMCs, obtained from culture after CMV antigen stimulation. This receptor was obtained from a human donor in good health (CMV status not recorded). Some clones in this sample may be carry-over from other donors' samples. The rearrangement uses TRBV25-1 and TRBJ1-6; D gene uncertain. The CDR3 loop reads CASSPLNTNSPLHF. DNA for the CDR3: TGTGCCAGCAGTCCATTAAACACGAATTCACCCCTCCACTTT.